This paragraph covers one T cell receptor (beta chain) sequence. The antigen it binds to is not known. No base qualities exist here, and no much larger clone lies one base off it. Reads for this sample came from an Illumina NovaSeq 6000. TCRalpha and TCRbeta cDNA libraries were constructed by 5'RACE with constant-segment primers, with sample barcodes and unique molecular identifiers being introduced. RNA was extracted from every sample with Trizol reagent. Libraries were amplified in two PCR steps, with a second sample barcode and Illumina TruSeq adapters added in the second step. The libraries were sequenced on an Illumina NovaSeq using 2 x 150 bp paired-end reads. The paper's processing steps were these. Demultiplexing of reads and collapsing into UMI-guided consensus sequences were performed with migec v1.2.7. Using mixcr v2.1.11, the UMI consensuses were aligned to TRA and TRB V and J templates and assembled into clonotypes. A clonotype was counted as expanded or contracted only when both edgeR and NoisET called the clonotype significant, with the noise models trained on biological replicates. For edgeR calls, the thresholds were a false discovery rate-adjusted p below 0.01 and a log2 fold-change of 1. PCA with hierarchical clustering of max-normalized trajectories of the 1000 most abundant clonotypes was used as exploratory dynamics analysis. Each responding clone was given a CD4 or CD8 phenotype based on the CD4+ and CD8+ repertoires, which had been sequenced separately. TCRdb applied fastp at Q25 and MiXCR to the public reads, then kept only in-frame beta chains. Rows are combined by CDR3 protein, so each entry shows the most common genes and DNA. These V and J calls rely on TCRdb rather than the paper's analysis. This sample holds 150,000 or so distinct CDR3 sequences; roughly 30% were observed only once. The ten largest clones represent about 12% of the sample.

The CDR3, from cysteine to phenylalanine, totals 16 residues. The read is trimmed to its CDR3 DNA, 48 bases read in frame from base 1. V trim: 7 bases; J trim: 10 bases; unmatched bases: 19. The record originates from a study of T-cell memory formation after mild COVID-19 (dated by TCRdb to the early 2020s). Background on the whole study: TCR sequence clusters from the two donors were found to be largely donor specific. T-cell clones expanding and contracting after mild COVID-19 in two donors were tracked by longitudinal TCRalpha and TCRbeta repertoire sequencing. Two young, previously healthy adult volunteers, one female and one male, were included in the cohort. The paper's findings and limits, for the study overall: Only a couple of mild cases were covered by the study, and larger cohorts that include severe cases with pre-infection samples were considered necessary. Balanced CD4/CD8 phenotypes were observed for clones contracting from day 15 to 85, whereas a bias towards CD4+ was observed for a second wave of clones expanding from day 15 to 37. Some responding clones were found in pre-infection memory, which suggests that pre-existing cross-reactive memory T cells took part in the SARS-CoV-2 response. SARS-CoV-2 specificity was not confirmed for the second-wave clones peaking on day 37. Contracting CD4+ clones appeared mostly in the CM and EM memory subsets, whereas CD8+ clones were enriched in EMRA.

Ficoll-Paque density gradient centrifugation was used to isolate PBMCs. The receptor's source is an adult woman who had mild COVID-19 (a few samples of this study predate the infection). The sample titles of this study are shuffled in the database, so cell type and time point are left out; the donor was told from shared clones. This chain is built from TRBV12-3 or TRBV12-4 and TRBJ2-1, and 7 bases in between align with TRBD1. Sequenced input: PBMCs or a T cell subset sorted from them (not recorded which). The DNA is as follows: TGTGCCAGCAACCTCGGAGCCGGGACAGCGTCTTACGAGCAGTTCTTC. The encoded protein is CASNLGAGTASYEQFF.